This T cell receptor beta chain originates from a study of glioma-infiltrating T cells after dendritic cell vaccination. Across the whole study: Between about 2002 and 2012, patients got autologous tumor lysate-pulsed dendritic cell vaccines.

Germline lookup yields CDR1 LNHDA and CDR2 SQIVND (reference sequence). The CDR3 has 15 amino acids. Trimming stripped 8 bases from V and 2 bases from J, with 18 bases between. TCRB CDR3 was amplified from 2 ug genomic DNA or less. Measured with immunoSEQ multiplex PCR; TCRdb has only the in-frame clones, and not every one. The sample records tens of thousands of clones, about nine tenths being singletons. The source was blood, collected before dendritic cell vaccination. The receptor's source is a human donor with glioblastoma. This chain joins TRBV19 and TRBJ1-1, with D perhaps matching TRBD1 (5 bases). CDR3 nucleotides: TGTGCCAGTTGCCCCCCAGGGCAGGGTAACACTGAAGCTTTCTTT. It encodes CASCPPGQGNTEAFF.